This TCR beta chain stems from a study of human T cells and chemical hapten exposure. Study context: Sensitizing treatment utilized 2% DPC over a 2 cm by 2 cm portion of upper inner arm skin. Points from the study as a whole: TCRs above 1 in 1000 frequency did not change with DPC sensitization.

For the library, individual cDNA molecules each received unique molecular identifiers. TCRdb recomputed calls from the RACE reads with MiXCR, one row per CDR3 protein. The sample lists over 300,000 distinct CDR3 sequences, around 5.5% occurring once. A remark on this clonotype: The target antigen is unknown.

CDR1 is KGHSH, CDR2 LQKENI, per germline. The CDR3 is made up of 14 amino acids. The V end lost 0 bases, the J end lost 8 bases, and 13 bases lay between the germline ends. Time point meaning: pre-sensitization, week 0. Documented treatment: therapeutic diphenylcyclopropenone sensitization with weekly scalp DPC. Alopecia patients deemed DPC-suitable, aged 18 to 70, excluding pregnancy. The genes are TRBV18 and TRBJ1-1, with D unresolved. Sequences were derived from whole blood, sampled in connection with sensitization to the hapten diphenylcyclopropenone (DPC). The TCR originated in a woman aged 50 to 65 with alopecia areata. Some clones in this sample may be carry-over from other donors' samples. DNA for the CDR3: TGTGCCAGCTCACCACCGATGTTTAGGGCCGAAGCTTTCTTT. This encodes CASSPPMFRAEAFF.